One and the same sample provided the 2 T cell receptor beta chains below, sequenced in a study of regulatory T cells in long-lasting Graves disease. Arm-PCR of CDR3 regions with iRepertoire HTBI primers generated TCR beta libraries. TCRdb reprocessed the multiplex PCR reads with MiXCR, giving one entry per CDR3 protein. This sample has around 430,000 distinct CDR3 sequences, with about 22% found just once. The time point: persistent/refractory GD, antithyroid drugs over 5 years with positive TRAb. Extracted PBMC RNA gave rise to the TCR library. The source was peripheral blood mononuclear cells (PBMCs), collected when the disease was refractory, from a patient treated with antithyroid drugs. The receptors were gathered from a female donor with Graves disease.

The rearrangement links TRBV20-1 to TRBJ2-3; no definite D call. There are 18 residues in the CDR3. Trimming took off 0 bases at V and 0 bases at J, with 19 bases between the two ends. Germline loops: CDR1 DFQATT, CDR2 SNEGSKA (reference sequence). CDR3 DNA: TGCAGTGCTAGAGACTACCAACAGTGGATCGCTAGCACAGATACGCAGTATTTT. Its translation: CSARDYQQWIASTDTQYF.

The V call is TRBV5-1, the J call TRBJ1-2, with a possible D match to TRBD1 (6 bases). Germline CDR1 is SGHRS and CDR2 is YFSETQ. V lost 5 bases, J lost 7 bases, and 18 bases lay in between. This CDR3 has 14 residues. CDR3 coding DNA: TGCGCCAGCAGGCCCGCTTACAGGGAGCCTGGCTACACCTTC. This translates into CASRPAYREPGYTF.